This passage covers 24 T cell receptor beta chains from one sample sequenced in a study of shared clonotypes between healthy human individuals. The data were produced by immunoSEQ multiplex PCR, yet TCRdb's version contains in-frame clones alone and is incomplete. This sample has some 1.5 million clones, with roughly 96% found just once. The sequencing sample was made of naive CD4+ T cells sorted from blood. Subset noted: CD45RA+ positively selected. The receptors stem from a man under 40 in good health.

The chain joins TRBV2 to TRBJ2-1; 7 positions match TRBD2. This CDR3 has 13 residues. Looked up from germline, CDR1 is SNHLY and CDR2 is FYNNEI. V was pared by 10 bases and J by 8 bases, with 11 bases of the junction left unmatched. The CDR3 reads CATSPGGWDEQFF. CDR3 coding DNA: TGTGCCACCTCCCCCGGGGGGTGGGATGAGCAGTTCTTC.

A remark on this clone: Other DNA sequences of this sample code for an identical CDR3. This chain links TRBV5-1 with TRBJ1-2; possible D gene TRBD1, 5 bases. Germline lookup yields CDR1 SGHRS and CDR2 YFSETQ. V lost 3 bases and J 5 bases, leaving 11 bases between the germline ends. The CDR3 sequence is 13 residues long. The CDR3 spells CASSSTGLYGYTF. The CDR3 region has the DNA TGCGCCAGCAGCTCAACGGGACTTTATGGCTACACCTTC.

V is TRBV11-2 and J is TRBJ2-4; D unclear. Germline CDR1 is SGHAT and CDR2 is FQNNGV. Trimming removed 5 bases at V and 7 bases at J, with 15 bases between. This CDR3 is built from 14 residues. The CDR3 DNA reads as TGTGCCAGCAGCGAGATCGGACGCGTTAACATTCAGTACTTC. Amino acids: CASSEIGRVNIQYF.

This chain links TRBV7-9 with TRBJ1-5, with D unclear. CDR1 is SEHNR and CDR2 is FQNEAQ in the germline V gene (reference sequence). The CDR3 covers 13 residues. The V gene lost 4 bases and the J gene lost 4 bases, with 8 bases spanning the gap. The DNA of the CDR3 is TGTGCCAGCAGCTCAGAGGTGAATCAGCCCCAGCATTTT. Its translation: CASSSEVNQPQHF.

The rearrangement links TRBV7-2 to TRBJ2-7, with unresolved D. Germline CDR1 and CDR2: SGHTA and FQGNSA. This CDR3 has 13 residues. V was pared by 1 base and J by 2 bases, with 6 bases between. The CDR3 here is CASSLVGTYEQYF. As DNA, the CDR3 is TGTGCCAGCAGCTTAGTGGGGACCTACGAGCAGTACTTC.

Turning to this clone: At the DNA level, this CDR3 is encoded by other sequences in the same sample as well. The chain couples TRBV2 to TRBJ1-5; D is undetermined. The CDR3 loop spans 13 amino acids. Germline loops: CDR1 SNHLY, CDR2 FYNNEI. Deletions cut 4 bases from V and 5 bases from J, with 9 bases between. CDR3 coding DNA: TGTGCCAGCAGTGGACGAGGGCATCAGCCCCAGCATTTT. This encodes CASSGRGHQPQHF.

V gene TRBV6-6 combines with J gene TRBJ1-1; 8 nucleotides agree with TRBD1. Losses at the gene ends were 5 bases for V and 6 bases for J; bases not matched to a gene: 11. Germline assignment: CDR1 MNHNY and CDR2 SVGAGI (reference sequence). This CDR3 comprises 15 residues. The CDR3 region has the DNA TGTGCCAGCAGTCGACTGGCAGGGGGCATGGCTGAAGCTTTCTTT. This codes for CASSRLAGGMAEAFF.

The chain is built from TRBV7-8 and TRBJ2-5; D is unresolved. Germline V lookup: CDR1 SGHVS, CDR2 FQNEAQ. V was clipped by 5 bases and J by 2 bases, with 15 bases between them. CDR3 length equals 15 residues. CDR3 amino acids: CASSLRRFPQETQYF. Here the CDR3 DNA reads TGTGCCAGCAGCCTAAGGAGATTCCCGCAAGAGACCCAGTACTTC.

V usage is TRBV27 and J usage is TRBJ1-1, with D maybe TRBD1 (6 bases). Germline CDR1 reads MNHEY; CDR2 reads SMNVEV (reference sequence). CDR3 length: 14 residues. Between the trimmed V and J ends, which lost 5 bases and 3 bases, there was a span of 13 bases. The CDR3 reads CASSPQGWDTEAFF. The CDR3, as DNA: TGTGCCAGCAGTCCGCAGGGGTGGGACACTGAAGCTTTCTTT.

This rearrangement joins TRBV6-5 to TRBJ2-3; 7 nucleotides align to TRBD2. The germline gives CDR1 MNHEY, CDR2 SVGAGI. Losses at the gene ends were 5 bases for V and 2 bases for J; bases not matched to a gene: 4. CDR3 length equals 14 residues. CDR3 region: CASSREAYTDTQYF. DNA of the CDR3: TGTGCCAGCAGTCGGGAGGCCTACACAGATACGCAGTATTTT.

This clone has only one observation. This rearrangement joins TRBV9 to TRBJ1-5; D is unresolved. This CDR3 region has 13 residues. CDR1 and CDR2 from the germline V gene are SGDLS and YYNGEE. Trimming removed 0 bases from V and 5 bases from J, with 6 bases in between. In nucleotides, the CDR3 is TGTGCCAGCAGCGTAGGAGAATATCAGCCCCAGCATTTT. Translation gives CASSVGEYQPQHF.

The chain carries TRBV7-8 and TRBJ2-7; D is undetermined. The CDR3 has 14 residues. CDR1 is SGHVS, CDR2 FQNEAQ, per germline. Trimming took off 3 bases at V and 3 bases at J, with 12 bases between the two ends. As DNA, the CDR3 is TGTGCCAGCAGCTTTAGTAAGCTCAGCTACGAGCAGTACTTC. As protein: CASSFSKLSYEQYF.

V and J are TRBV7-6 and TRBJ2-1, with TRBD1 as a possible D gene (6 bases). Germline V gene lookup returns CDR1 SGHVS and CDR2 FNYEAQ. Trimming removed 1 base at V and 4 bases at J, with 11 bases between. The CDR3 has 15 residues. In nucleotides, the CDR3 is TGTGCCAGCAGCTTAGTTTCGGACAGTTACAATGAGCAGTTCTTC. Its protein product is CASSLVSDSYNEQFF.

The V and J genes are TRBV18 and TRBJ1-1; TRBD1 might be the D (6 bases). The V end lost 4 bases, the J end lost 1 base, and 22 bases lay between the germline ends. This CDR3 has 18 residues. CDR1 is KGHSH and CDR2 is LQKENI in the germline V gene. CDR3 coding DNA: TGTGCCAGCTCACTCGACCCCCACAGGGAAGCGCCGAACACTGAAGCTTTCTTT. Protein sequence: CASSLDPHREAPNTEAFF.

This clone has a single count. The chain joins TRBV5-4 to TRBJ1-2; TRBD1 is a possible D gene (5 bases). The CDR3 is 14 amino acids. V dropped 4 bases and J dropped 6 bases, with 16 bases sitting between them. Germline assignment: CDR1 SGHNT and CDR2 YYREEE (reference sequence). CDR3 residues: CASSPVGRDDGYTF. The CDR3 DNA follows: TGTGCCAGCAGCCCCGTCGGCCGGGACGATGGCTACACCTTC.

V gene TRBV5-6 combines with J gene TRBJ2-3; D might be TRBD1 (6 bases). Germline CDR1 SGHDT, CDR2 YYEEEE. V was clipped by 2 bases and J by 2 bases, with 12 bases between them. The length of the CDR3 is 15 residues. CDR3 sequence: CASSFLGGSTDTQYF. Here the CDR3 DNA reads TGTGCCAGCAGCTTCTTAGGGGGTTCCACAGATACGCAGTATTTT.

The J gene is TRBJ1-3, the V gene TRBV19, with a tentative D call TRBD1 (6 bases). Germline assignment: CDR1 LNHDA and CDR2 SQIVND (reference sequence). The V and J ends lost 5 bases and 3 bases respectively, with 14 bases between them. The CDR3 has 15 amino acids. In DNA form, the CDR3 reads TGTGCCAGTAGTGTCCCTCAGGGGCTTGGAAACACCATATATTTT. As protein: CASSVPQGLGNTIYF.

The rearrangement uses TRBV4-2 and TRBJ2-7, with D possibly TRBD2 on 6 matching bases. Trimming shortened V by 1 base and J by 5 bases, and 18 bases separated the two germline ends. CDR3 length: 16 amino acids. CDR1 and CDR2 from the germline V gene are LGHNA and YNFKEQ. The CDR3 DNA reads TGTGCCAGCAGCCAAGTGTCTATAGCGGCTCTCGACGAGCAGTACTTC. Protein: CASSQVSIAALDEQYF.

This clone was recorded only once. The chain couples TRBV7-9 to TRBJ1-5; no clear D. Looked up from germline, CDR1 is SEHNR and CDR2 is FQNEAQ (reference sequence). The V end lost 5 bases, the J end lost 2 bases, and 25 bases lay between the germline ends. The CDR3 has 19 residues. This CDR3 is CASSRGGLAGKEGNQPQHF. DNA of the CDR3: TGTGCCAGCAGCCGTGGCGGCTTAGCAGGAAAAGAAGGCAATCAGCCCCAGCATTTT.

The chain links TRBV5-6 to TRBJ1-3, with D possibly being TRBD1 (5 bases). Trimming removed 1 base at V and 0 bases at J, with 11 bases between. The CDR3 runs to 16 residues. Per the germline V gene, CDR1 is SGHDT and CDR2 is YYEEEE. The DNA of the CDR3 is TGTGCCAGCAGCTTGTTTGGACAACACTCTGGAAACACCATATATTTT. The encoded protein is CASSLFGQHSGNTIYF.

This sequence joins TRBV28 and TRBJ1-4; 8 bases align to TRBD1. CDR1 and CDR2 (germline): MDHEN, SYDVKM. Trimming at V came to 4 bases and at J to 7 bases, leaving 8 bases not matched to a gene. The CDR3 contains 15 residues. CDR3 DNA: TGTGCCAGCAGTTCCGGAGGACAGGGAGGTGAAAAACTGTTTTTT. Translated, it gives CASSSGGQGGEKLFF.

The chain joins TRBV5-4 to TRBJ2-7; D uncertain. The CDR3 has 14 amino acids. V lost 2 bases to trimming and J lost 0 bases, with 9 bases between them. Germline CDR1 is SGHNT and CDR2 is YYREEE (reference sequence). The CDR3 spells CASSLQSLSYEQYF. CDR3 nucleotide sequence: TGTGCCAGCAGCTTACAGAGCCTCTCCTACGAGCAGTACTTC.

On this clone itself: This CDR3 is also generated by other DNA sequences in the sample. The V call is TRBV15, the J call TRBJ2-5, with D unresolved. This CDR3 comprises 12 residues. Germline V gives CDR1 LNHNV, CDR2 YYDKDF (reference sequence). The ends were cut back, 1 base at V and 5 bases at J, with 5 bases in the middle. CDR3 sequence reads: CATSRVGETQYF. The CDR3 region has the DNA TGTGCCACCAGCAGAGTTGGGGAGACCCAGTACTTC.

The chain links TRBV12-2 to TRBJ2-7; no DNA check was done on the table's D call, TRBD1. TRBV12-2 is annotated as a pseudogene. The CDR3 has 17 residues. CDR3 coding DNA: TGTGCAAGTCGCTTAGCTATCAACCGGGACAGATCCTACGAGCAGTACTTC. It is translated as CASRLAINRDRSYEQYF.